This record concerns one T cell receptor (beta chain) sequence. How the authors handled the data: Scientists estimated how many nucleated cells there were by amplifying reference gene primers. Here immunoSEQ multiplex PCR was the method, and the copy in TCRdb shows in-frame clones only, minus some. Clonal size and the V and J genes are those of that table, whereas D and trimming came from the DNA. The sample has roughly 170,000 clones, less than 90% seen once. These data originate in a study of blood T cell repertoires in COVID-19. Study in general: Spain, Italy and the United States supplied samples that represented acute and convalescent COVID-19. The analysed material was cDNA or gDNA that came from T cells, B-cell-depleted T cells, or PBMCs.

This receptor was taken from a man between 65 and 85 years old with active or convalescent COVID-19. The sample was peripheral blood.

The CDR3 here is CSASRRNQPQHF. The CDR3 region has the DNA TGCAGTGCTAGTCGTAGAAATCAGCCCCAGCATTTT. This chain joins TRBV20-1 and TRBJ1-5; no clear D gene. The CDR3 is made up of 12 amino acids. Per the germline V gene, CDR1 is DFQATT and CDR2 is SNEGSKA (reference sequence). Between the trimmed V and J ends, which lost 3 bases and 4 bases, there was a span of 7 bases.